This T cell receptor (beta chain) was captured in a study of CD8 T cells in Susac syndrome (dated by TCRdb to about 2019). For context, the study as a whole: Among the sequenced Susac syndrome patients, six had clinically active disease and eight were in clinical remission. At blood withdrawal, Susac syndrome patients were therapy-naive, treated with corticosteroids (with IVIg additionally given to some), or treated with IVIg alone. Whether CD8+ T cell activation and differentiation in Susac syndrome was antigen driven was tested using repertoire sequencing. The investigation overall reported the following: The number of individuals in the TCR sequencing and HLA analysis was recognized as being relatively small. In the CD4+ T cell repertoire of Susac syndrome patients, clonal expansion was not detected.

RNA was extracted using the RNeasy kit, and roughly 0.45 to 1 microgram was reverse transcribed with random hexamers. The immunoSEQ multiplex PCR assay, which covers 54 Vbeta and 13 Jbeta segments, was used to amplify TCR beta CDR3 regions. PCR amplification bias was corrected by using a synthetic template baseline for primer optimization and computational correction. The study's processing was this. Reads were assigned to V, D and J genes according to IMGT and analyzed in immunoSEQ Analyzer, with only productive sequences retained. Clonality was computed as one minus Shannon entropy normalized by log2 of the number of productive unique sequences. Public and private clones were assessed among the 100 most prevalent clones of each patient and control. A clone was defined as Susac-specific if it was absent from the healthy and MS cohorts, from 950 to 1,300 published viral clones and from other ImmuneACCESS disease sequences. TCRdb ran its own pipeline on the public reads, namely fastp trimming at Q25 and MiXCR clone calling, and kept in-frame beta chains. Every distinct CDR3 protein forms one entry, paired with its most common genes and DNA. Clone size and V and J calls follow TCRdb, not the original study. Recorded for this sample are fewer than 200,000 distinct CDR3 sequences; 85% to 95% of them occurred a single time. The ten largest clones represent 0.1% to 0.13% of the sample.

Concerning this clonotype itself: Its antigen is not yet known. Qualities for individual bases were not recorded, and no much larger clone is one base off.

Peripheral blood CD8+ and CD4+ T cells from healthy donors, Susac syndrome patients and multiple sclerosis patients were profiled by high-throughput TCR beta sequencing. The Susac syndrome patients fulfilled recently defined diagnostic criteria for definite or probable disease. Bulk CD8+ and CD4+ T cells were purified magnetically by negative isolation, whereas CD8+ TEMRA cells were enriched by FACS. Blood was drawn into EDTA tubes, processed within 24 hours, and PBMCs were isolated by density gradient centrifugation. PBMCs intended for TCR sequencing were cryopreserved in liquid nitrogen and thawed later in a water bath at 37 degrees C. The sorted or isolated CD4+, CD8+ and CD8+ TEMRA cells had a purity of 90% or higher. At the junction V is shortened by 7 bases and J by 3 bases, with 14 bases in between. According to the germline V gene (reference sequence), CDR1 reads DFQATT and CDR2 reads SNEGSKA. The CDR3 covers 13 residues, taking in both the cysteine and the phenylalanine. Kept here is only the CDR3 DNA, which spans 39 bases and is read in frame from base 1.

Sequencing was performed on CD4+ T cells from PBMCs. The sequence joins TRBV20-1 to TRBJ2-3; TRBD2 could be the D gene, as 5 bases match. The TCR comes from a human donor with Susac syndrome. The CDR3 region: CSVPGSGTDTQYF. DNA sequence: TGCAGTGTTCCGGGCTCGGGGACAGATACGCAGTATTTT.